This TCR beta chain is from a study of metastatic and nonmetastatic thyroid tumors. Study-level information: Samples came from malignant and benign thyroid patients, and repertoires were compared across blood and tumor or nodule tissue.

Study-wide findings and caveats: Relative to benign nodules, malignant thyroid tumors were reportedly characterized by significantly elevated TCR beta diversity in blood and tumor.

Trimming cost V 0 bases and J 1 base; bases outside gene matches: 7. This CDR3 region has 17 residues. Germline CDR1 is MNHEY and CDR2 is SVGEGT. This clone has at least ten counts. The target antigen is unknown. Methods used by the authors: A papillary thyroid cancer distant-metastasis classifier was built from CDR3 differences across clinicopathological groups. TCRdb re-analyzed the PCR reads through MiXCR. TCRdb, not the authors, supplied the V and J calls. In the table there are about 69,000 clones, 14% of which are singletons. The entire patient cohort was treatment-naive prior to thyroid surgery. The chain links TRBV6-2 or TRBV6-3 to TRBJ2-5, with 8 bases identical to TRBD2. Material: blood. This clonotype was obtained from a male donor with papillary thyroid cancer or a benign thyroid nodule (not recorded which). Some clones in this sample may be carry-over from other donors' samples. The CDR3 coding sequence is TGTGCCAGCAGTTACTCGATAAAGCGGGGGACCCAAGAGACCCAGTACTTC. Translated: CASSYSIKRGTQETQYF.